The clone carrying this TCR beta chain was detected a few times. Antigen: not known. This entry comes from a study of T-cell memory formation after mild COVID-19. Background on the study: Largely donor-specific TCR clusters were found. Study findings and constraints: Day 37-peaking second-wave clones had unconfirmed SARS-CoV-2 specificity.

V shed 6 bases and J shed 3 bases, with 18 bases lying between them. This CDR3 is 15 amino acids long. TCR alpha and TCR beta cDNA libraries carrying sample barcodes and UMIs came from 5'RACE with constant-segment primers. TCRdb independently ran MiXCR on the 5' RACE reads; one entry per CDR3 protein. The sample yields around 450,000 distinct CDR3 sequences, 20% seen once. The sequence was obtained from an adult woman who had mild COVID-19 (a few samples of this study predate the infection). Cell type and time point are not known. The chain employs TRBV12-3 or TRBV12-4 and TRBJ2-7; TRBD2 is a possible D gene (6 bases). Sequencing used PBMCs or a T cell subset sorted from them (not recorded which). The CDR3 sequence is CASRPPGLQNYEQYF. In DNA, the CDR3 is TGTGCCAGCAGACCCCCGGGACTCCAGAACTACGAGCAGTACTTC.